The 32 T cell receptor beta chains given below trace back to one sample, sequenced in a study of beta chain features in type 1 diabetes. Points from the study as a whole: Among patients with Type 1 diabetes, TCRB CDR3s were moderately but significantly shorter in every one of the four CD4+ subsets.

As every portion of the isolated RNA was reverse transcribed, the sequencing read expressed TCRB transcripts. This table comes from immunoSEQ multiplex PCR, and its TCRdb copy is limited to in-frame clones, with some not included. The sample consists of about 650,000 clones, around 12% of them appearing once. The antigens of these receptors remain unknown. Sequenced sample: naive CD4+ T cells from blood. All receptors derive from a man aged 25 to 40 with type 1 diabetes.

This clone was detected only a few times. The CDR3 loop reads CSAPHTDEAFF. CDR3 sequence (DNA): TGCAGTGCTCCGCATACCGATGAAGCTTTCTTT. V usage is TRBV20-1 and J usage is TRBJ1-1; D is unresolved. The CDR3 extends over 11 amino acids. Between the trimmed V and J ends, which lost 5 bases and 7 bases, there was a span of 11 bases. CDR1 is DFQATT, CDR2 SNEGSKA, per germline (reference sequence).

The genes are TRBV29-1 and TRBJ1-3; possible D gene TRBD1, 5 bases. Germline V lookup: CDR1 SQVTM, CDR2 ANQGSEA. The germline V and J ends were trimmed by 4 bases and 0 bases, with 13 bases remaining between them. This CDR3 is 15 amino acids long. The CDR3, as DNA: TGCAGCGTTGCGGGGGTAGAGCACTCTGGAAACACCATATATTTT. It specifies CSVAGVEHSGNTIYF.

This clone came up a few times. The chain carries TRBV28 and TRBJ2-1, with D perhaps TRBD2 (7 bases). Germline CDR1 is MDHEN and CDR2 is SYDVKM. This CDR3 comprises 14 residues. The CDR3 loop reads CAGGAHSSYNEQFF. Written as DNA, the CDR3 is TGTGCGGGGGGGGCCCACAGCTCCTACAATGAGCAGTTCTTC. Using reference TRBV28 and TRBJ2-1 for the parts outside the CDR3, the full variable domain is DVKVTQSSRYLVKRTGEKVFLECVQDMDHENMFWYRQDPGLGLRLIYFSYDVKMKEKGDIPEGYSVSREKKERFSLILESASTNQTSMYLCAGGAHSSYNEQFFGPGTRLTVL.

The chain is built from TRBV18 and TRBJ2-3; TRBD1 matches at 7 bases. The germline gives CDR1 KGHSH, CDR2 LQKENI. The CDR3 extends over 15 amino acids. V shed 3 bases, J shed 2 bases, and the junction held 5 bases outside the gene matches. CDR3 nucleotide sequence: TGTGCCAGCTCACCGGTGGGACAGTCCACAGATACGCAGTATTTT. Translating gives CASSPVGQSTDTQYF. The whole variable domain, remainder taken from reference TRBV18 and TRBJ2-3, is NAGVMQNPRHLVRRRGQEARLRCSPMKGHSHVYWYRQLPEEGLKFMVYLQKENIIDESGMPKERFSAEFPKEGPSILRIQQVVRGDSAAYFCASSPVGQSTDTQYFGPGTRLTVL.

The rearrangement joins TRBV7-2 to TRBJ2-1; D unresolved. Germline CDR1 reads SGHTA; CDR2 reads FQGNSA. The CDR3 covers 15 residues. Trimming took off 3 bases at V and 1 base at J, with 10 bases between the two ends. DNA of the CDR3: TGTGCCAGCAGCTTGTCAGTGTCGTCCTACAATGAGCAGTTCTTC. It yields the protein CASSLSVSSYNEQFF.

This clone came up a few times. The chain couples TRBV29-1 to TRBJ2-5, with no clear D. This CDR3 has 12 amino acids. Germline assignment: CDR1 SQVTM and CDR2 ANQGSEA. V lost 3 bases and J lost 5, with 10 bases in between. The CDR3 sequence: CSVDGLGETQYF. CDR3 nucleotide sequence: TGCAGCGTTGATGGCCTAGGGGAGACCCAGTACTTC.

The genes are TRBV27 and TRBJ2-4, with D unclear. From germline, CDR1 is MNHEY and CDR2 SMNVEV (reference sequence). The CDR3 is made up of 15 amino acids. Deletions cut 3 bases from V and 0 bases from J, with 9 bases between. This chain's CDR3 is CASSLAPLAKNIQYF. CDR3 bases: TGTGCCAGCAGTTTGGCCCCCCTAGCCAAAAACATTCAGTACTTC.

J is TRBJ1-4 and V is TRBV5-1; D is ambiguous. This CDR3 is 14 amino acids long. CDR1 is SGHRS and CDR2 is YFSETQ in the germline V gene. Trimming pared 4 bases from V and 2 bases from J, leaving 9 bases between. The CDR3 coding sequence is TGCGCCAGCAGCCGGCAACCGACTAATGAAAAACTGTTTTTT. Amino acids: CASSRQPTNEKLFF. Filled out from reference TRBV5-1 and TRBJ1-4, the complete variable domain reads KAGVTQTPRYLIKTRGQQVTLSCSPISGHRSVSWYQQTPGQGLQFLFEYFSETQRNKGNFPGRFSGRQFSNSRSEMNVSTLELGDSALYLCASSRQPTNEKLFFGSGTQLSVL.

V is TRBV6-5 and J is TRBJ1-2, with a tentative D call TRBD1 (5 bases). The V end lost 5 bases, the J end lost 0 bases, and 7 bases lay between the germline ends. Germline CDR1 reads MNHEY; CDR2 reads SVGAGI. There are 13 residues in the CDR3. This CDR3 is CASSRTPNYGYTF. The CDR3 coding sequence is TGTGCCAGCAGTCGGACACCTAACTATGGCTACACCTTC.

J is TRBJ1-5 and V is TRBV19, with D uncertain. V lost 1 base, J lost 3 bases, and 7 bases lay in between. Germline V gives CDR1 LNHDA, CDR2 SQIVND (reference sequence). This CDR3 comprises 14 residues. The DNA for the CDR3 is TGTGCCAGTAGTATAGTGCAACCCAATCAGCCCCAGCATTTT. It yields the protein CASSIVQPNQPQHF.

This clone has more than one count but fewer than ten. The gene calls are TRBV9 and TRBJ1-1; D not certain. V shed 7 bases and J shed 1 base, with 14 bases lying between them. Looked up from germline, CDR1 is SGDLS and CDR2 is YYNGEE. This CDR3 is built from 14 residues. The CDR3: CASGMGRGNTEAFF. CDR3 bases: TGTGCCAGCGGGATGGGTCGGGGGAACACTGAAGCTTTCTTT.

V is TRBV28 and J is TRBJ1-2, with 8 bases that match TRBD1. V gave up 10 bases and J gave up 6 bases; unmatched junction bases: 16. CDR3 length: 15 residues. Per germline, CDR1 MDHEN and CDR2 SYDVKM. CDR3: CAIPTGEQMQDGYTF. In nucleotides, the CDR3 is TGTGCCATTCCGACAGGGGAACAGATGCAGGATGGCTACACCTTC.

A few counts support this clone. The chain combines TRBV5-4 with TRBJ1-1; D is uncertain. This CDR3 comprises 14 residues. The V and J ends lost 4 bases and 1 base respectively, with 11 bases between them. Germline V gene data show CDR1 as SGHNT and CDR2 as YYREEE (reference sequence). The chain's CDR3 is CASSRGLANTEAFF. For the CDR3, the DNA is TGTGCCAGCAGCCGCGGGTTGGCGAACACTGAAGCTTTCTTT.

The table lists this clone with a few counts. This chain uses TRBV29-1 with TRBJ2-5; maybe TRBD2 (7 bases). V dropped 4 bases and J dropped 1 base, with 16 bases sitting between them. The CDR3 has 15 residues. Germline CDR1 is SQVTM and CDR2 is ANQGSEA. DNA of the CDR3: TGCAGCGTTGGTGCCCCGCGGGGGCTCCAAGAGACCCAGTACTTC. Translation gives CSVGAPRGLQETQYF. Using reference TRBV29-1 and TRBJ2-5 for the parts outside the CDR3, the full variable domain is SAVISQKPSRDICQRGTSLTIQCQVDSQVTMMFWYRQQPGQSLTLIATANQGSEATYESGFVIDKFPISRPNLTFSTLTVSNMSPEDSSIYLCSVGAPRGLQETQYFGPGTRLLVL.

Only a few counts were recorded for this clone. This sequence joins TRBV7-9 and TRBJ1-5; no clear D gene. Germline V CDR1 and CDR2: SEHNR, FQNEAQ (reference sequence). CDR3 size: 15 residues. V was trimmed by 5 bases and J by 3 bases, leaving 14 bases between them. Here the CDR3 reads CASSLGGQVNQPQHF. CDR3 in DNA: TGTGCCAGCAGCCTTGGCGGGCAGGTCAATCAGCCCCAGCATTTT.

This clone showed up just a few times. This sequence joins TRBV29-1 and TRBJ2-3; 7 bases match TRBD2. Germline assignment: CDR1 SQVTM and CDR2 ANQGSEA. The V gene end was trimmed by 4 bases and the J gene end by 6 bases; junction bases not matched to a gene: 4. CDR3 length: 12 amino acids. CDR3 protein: CSVGFGGDTQYF. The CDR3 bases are TGCAGCGTTGGTTTCGGGGGGGATACGCAGTATTTT.

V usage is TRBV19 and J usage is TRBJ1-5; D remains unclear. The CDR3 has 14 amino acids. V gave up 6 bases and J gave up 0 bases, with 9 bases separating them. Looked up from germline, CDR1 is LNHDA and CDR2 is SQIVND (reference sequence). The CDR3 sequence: CASRFSYSNQPQHF. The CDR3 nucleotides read TGTGCCAGTAGGTTTTCTTATAGCAATCAGCCCCAGCATTTT.

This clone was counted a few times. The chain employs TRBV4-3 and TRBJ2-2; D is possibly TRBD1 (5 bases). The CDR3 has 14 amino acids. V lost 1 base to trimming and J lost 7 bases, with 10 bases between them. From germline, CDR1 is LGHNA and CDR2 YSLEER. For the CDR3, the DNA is TGCGCCAGCAGCCAAGTCAGGGTTGGCGGGGAGCTGTTTTTT. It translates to CASSQVRVGGELFF.

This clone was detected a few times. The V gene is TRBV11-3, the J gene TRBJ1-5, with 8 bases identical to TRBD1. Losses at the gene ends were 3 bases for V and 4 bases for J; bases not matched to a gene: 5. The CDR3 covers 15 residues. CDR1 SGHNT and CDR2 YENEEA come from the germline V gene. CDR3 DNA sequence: TGTGCCAGCAGCTTTAGGACAGGGCCTAATCAGCCCCAGCATTTT. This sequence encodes CASSFRTGPNQPQHF.

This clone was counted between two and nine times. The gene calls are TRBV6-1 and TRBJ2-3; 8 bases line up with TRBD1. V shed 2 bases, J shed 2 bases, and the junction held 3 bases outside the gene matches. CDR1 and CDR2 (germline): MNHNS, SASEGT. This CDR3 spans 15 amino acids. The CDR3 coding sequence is TGTGCCAGCAGTGAATTGGACAGGGCCACAGATACGCAGTATTTT. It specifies CASSELDRATDTQYF.

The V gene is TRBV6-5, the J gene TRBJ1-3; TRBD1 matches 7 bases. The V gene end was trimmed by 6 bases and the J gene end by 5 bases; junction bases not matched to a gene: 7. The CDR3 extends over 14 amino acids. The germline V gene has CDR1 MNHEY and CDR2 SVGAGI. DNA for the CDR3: TGTGCCAGCAGCGAGGGGACAGTTAGAAACACCATATATTTT. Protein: CASSEGTVRNTIYF.

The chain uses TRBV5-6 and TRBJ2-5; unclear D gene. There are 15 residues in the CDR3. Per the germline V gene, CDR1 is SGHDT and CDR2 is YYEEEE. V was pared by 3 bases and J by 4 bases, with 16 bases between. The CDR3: CASSYGRMGGETQYF. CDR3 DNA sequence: TGTGCCAGCAGCTACGGACGGATGGGTGGAGAGACCCAGTACTTC.

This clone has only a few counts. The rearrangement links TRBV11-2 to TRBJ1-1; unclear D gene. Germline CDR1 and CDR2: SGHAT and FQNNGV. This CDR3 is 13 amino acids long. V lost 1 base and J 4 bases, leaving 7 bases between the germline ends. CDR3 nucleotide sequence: TGTGCCAGCAGCTTAGGTGGTCTCACTGAAGCTTTCTTT. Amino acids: CASSLGGLTEAFF.

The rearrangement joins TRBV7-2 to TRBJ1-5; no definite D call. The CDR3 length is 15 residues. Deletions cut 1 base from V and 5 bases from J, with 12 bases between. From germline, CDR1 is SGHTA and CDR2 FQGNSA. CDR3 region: CASSLVRSYDQPQHF. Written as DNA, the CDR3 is TGTGCCAGCAGCTTAGTCAGGAGCTACGATCAGCCCCAGCATTTT.

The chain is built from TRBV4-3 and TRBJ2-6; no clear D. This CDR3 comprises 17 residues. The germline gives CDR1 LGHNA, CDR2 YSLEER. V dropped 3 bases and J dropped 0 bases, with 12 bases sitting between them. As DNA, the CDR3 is TGCGCCAGCAGCCAGAGTCCCGGAGTCTCTGGGGCCAACGTCCTGACTTTC. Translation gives CASSQSPGVSGANVLTF.

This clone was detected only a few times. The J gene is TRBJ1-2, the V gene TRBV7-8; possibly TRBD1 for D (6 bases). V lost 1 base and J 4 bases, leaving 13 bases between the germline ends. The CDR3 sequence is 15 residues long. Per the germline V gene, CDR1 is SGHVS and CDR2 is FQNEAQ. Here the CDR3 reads CASSLVGGSGYGYTF. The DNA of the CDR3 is TGTGCCAGCAGCTTAGTAGGGGGATCAGGCTATGGCTACACCTTC. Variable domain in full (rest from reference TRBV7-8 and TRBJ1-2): GAGVSQSPRYKVAKRGQDVALRCDPISGHVSLFWYQQALGQGPEFLTYFQNEAQLDKSGLPSDRFFAERPEGSVSTLKIQRTQQEDSAVYLCASSLVGGSGYGYTFGSGTRLTVV.

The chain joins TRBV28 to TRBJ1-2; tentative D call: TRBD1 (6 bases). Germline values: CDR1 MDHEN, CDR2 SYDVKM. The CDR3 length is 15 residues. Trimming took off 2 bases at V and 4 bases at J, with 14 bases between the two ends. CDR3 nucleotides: TGTGCCAGCAGTTTAGGCACAGGGCCGGGCTATGGCTACACCTTC. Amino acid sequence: CASSLGTGPGYGYTF.

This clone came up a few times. CDR3 in amino acids: CASSPPQGSYEQYF. As DNA, the CDR3 is TGTGCCAGCAGTCCACCCCAGGGTTCCTACGAGCAGTACTTC. The chain carries TRBV6-5 and TRBJ2-7; the D gene is possibly TRBD1 (5 bases). V lost 5 bases and J 1 base, leaving 12 bases between the germline ends. Germline V gene lookup returns CDR1 MNHEY and CDR2 SVGAGI. The CDR3 is 14 residues long.

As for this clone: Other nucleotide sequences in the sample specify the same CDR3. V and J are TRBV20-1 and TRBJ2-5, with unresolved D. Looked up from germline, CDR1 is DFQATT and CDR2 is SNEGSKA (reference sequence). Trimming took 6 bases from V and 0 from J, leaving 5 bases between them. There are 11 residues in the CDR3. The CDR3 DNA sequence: TGCAGTGCCAGAAACCAAGAGACCCAGTACTTC. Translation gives CSARNQETQYF.

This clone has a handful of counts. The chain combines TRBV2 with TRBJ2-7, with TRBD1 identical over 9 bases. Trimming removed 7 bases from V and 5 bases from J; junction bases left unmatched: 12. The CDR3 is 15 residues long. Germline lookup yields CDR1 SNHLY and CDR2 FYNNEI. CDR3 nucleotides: TGTGCCAGCACAGGGACAGGGAAATTTCACGACGAGCAGTACTTC. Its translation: CASTGTGKFHDEQYF.

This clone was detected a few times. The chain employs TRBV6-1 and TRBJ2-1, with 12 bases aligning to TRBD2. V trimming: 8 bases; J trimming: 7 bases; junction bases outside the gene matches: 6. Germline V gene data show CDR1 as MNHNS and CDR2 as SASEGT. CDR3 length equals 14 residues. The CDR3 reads CASVTSGGTNEQFF. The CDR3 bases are TGTGCCAGCGTAACTAGCGGGGGGACGAATGAGCAGTTCTTC.

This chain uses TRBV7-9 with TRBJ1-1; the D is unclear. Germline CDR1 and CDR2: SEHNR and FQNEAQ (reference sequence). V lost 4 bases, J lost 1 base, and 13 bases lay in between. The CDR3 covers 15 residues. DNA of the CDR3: TGTGCCAGCAGCTCCGACACCCTCGGGAACACTGAAGCTTTCTTT. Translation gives CASSSDTLGNTEAFF. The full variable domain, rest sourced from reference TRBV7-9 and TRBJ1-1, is DTGVSQNPRHKITKRGQNVTFRCDPISEHNRLYWYRQTLGQGPEFLTYFQNEAQLEKSRLLSDRFSAERPKGSFSTLEIQRTEQGDSAMYLCASSSDTLGNTEAFFGQGTRLTVV.